The T cell receptor (beta chain) described here comes from a study of tissue T cells after allogeneic stem cell transplantation. Study-wide findings and caveats: Only a limited share of tissue TCRs appeared in blood or spleen. Anatomically similar tissues had similar TCR repertoires within each patient. Across patients, clones rarely overlapped, yet motif clusters were shared tissue-specifically. This small cohort was clinically heterogeneous, and sampling depth was a limitation.

TCRdb's copy holds only in-frame clones and misses some; the assay was immunoSEQ multiplex PCR. The sample has roughly 50,000 clones; approximately 73% are singletons. Regarding this clone: Its antigen is currently unknown. Gene names follow the mouse nomenclature. With the read ending 1 residue before the CDR3 end, the germline J gene is used to fill in that end.

The CDR3 consists of 16 residues. Germline-derived CDR1 and CDR2 are NSHNY and SYGAGN. V was cut by 1 base and J by 0 bases, with 8 bases left in between. Sequencing was performed on sorted cells pooled from one or two spleens. The chain is built from TRBV13-1 and TRBJ1-6, with no clear D. TRBJ1-6 is sorted into the ORF group, with uncertain function. The receptor was isolated from a pool of C57BL/6 mice in good health. The sequenced CDR3 bases are TGTGCCAGCAGTGATTGGCAGCCTTCCTATAATTCGCCCCTCTAC. Protein sequence: CASSDWQPSYNSPLY. The whole CDR3 is CASSDWQPSYNSPLYF.